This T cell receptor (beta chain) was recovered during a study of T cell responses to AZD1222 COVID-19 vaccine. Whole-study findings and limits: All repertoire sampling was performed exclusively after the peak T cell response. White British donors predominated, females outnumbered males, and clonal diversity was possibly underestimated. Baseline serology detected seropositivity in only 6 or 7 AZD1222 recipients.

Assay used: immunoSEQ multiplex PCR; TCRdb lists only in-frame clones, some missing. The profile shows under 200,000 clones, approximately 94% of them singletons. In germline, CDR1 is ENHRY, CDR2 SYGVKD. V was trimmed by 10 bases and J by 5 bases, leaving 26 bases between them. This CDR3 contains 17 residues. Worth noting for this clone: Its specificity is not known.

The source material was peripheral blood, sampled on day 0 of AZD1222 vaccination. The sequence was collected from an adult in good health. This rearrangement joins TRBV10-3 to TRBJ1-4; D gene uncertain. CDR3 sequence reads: CATSQGPSSILNEKLFF. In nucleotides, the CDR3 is TGTGCCACTTCCCAAGGGCCTTCTTCGATTTTAAATGAAAAACTGTTTTTT.